This paragraph covers one T cell receptor (beta chain) sequence. Its specificity is unknown. Germline-derived CDR1 and CDR2 are WNHNN and SYGVQD (reference sequence). V was clipped by 5 bases and J by 5 bases; unmatched bases: 6. The CDR3 is 14 amino acids. This sample is part of a study of Ad26.COV2.S vaccination and SARS-CoV-2 variants. Study-level results: Recipients given vaccine exceeded placebo recipients in spike-specific TCR breadth. Total T cell responses may have been underestimated by the TCR breadth and depth analyses. Placebo recipients and vaccine recipients were similar in non-spike TCR breadth.

The repertoire was sequenced with immunoSEQ multiplex PCR; TCRdb's copy has only in-frame clones and lacks some. The data contain more than 40,000 clones, about 80% of them singletons. The genes are TRBV10-1 and TRBJ2-3; 8 bases are a match to TRBD2. Sequences were derived from peripheral blood, sampled after recovery from COVID-19. This TCR was sampled from a human donor who had recovered from COVID-19. In DNA form, the CDR3 reads TGCGCCAGCAGTTTAGCGGGACGGGAAGATACGCAGTATTTT. Amino acids: CASSLAGREDTQYF.